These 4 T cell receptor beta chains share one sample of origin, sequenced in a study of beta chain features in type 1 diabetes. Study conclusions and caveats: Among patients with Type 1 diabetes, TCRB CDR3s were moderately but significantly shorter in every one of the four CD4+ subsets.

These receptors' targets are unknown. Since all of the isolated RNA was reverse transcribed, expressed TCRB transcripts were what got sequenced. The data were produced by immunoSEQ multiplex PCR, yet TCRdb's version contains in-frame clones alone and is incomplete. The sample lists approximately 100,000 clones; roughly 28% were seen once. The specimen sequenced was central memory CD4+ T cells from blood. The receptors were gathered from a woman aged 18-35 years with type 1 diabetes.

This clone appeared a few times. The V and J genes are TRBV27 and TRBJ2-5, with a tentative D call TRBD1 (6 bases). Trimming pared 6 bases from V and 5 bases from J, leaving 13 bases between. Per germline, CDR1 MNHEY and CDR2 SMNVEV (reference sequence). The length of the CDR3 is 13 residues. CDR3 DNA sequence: TGTGCCAGCAGCTACAGGGCGCGGGAGACCCAGTACTTC. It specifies CASSYRARETQYF.

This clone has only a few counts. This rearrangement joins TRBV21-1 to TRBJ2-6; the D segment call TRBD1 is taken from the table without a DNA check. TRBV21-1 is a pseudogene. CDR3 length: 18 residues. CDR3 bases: TGTGCCAGCAGCATATTCAGGGTCGGAAACTCTGGGGCCAACGTCCTGACTTTC. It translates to CASSIFRVGNSGANVLTF.

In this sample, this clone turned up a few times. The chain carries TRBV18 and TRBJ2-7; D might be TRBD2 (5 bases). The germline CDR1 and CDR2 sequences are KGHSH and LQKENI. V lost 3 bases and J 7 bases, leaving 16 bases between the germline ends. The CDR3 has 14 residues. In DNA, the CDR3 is TGTGCCAGCTCACCGTCTAGCACCTCTCGAGAGCAGTACTTC. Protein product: CASSPSSTSREQYF.

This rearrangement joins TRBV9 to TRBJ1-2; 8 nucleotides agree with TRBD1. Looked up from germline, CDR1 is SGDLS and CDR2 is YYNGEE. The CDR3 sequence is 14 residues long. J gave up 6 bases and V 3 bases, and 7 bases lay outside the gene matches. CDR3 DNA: TGTGCCAGCAGCGCCGTCGGGACAGGCGATGGCTACACCTTC. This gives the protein CASSAVGTGDGYTF.